This T cell receptor (beta chain) appears in the sequencing data of a study of blood T cell repertoires in COVID-19. Study in general: Sites across the United States, Italy and Spain contributed samples from acute and convalescent COVID-19. Nucleic acid was either cDNA or gDNA, and it came from T cells, B-cell-depleted T cells, or PBMCs.

Across about two dozen US areas, participants ranged in age from roughly 18 to 89 years. Membership in each cohort depended on participant-reported clinical history. TCRdb keeps only in-frame clones here, not all; method: immunoSEQ multiplex PCR. The sample has about 280,000 clones, nearly 90% seen once. Losses at the gene ends were 4 bases for V and 8 bases for J; bases not matched to a gene: 6. Looked up from germline, CDR1 is SGHTS and CDR2 is YDEGEE. CDR3 size: 15 residues. This receptor was identified in a young woman with acute COVID-19. The sequencing input was PBMCs or T cells enriched from blood (not recorded which). V usage is TRBV5-8 and J usage is TRBJ2-1; 13 nucleotides align to TRBD2. Here the CDR3 DNA reads TGTGCCAGCAGCCCAACTAGCGGGAGGGCCCATGAGCAGTTCTTC. It specifies CASSPTSGRAHEQFF.